Below, one T cell receptor (beta chain) is given with its context. What it recognizes is unknown. CDR1 and CDR2 (germline): MDHEN, SYDVKM. The CDR3 is 19 amino acids. The ends lost 5 bases at V and 4 bases at J; junction bases unmatched: 18. The source of the sample is a study of immune cell composition in non-small cell lung cancer. Turning to the study itself: Histologic subtype was mainly adenocarcinoma or squamous cell carcinoma. General study points: Tumour-associated clones >0.5% occurred in 33% of adenocarcinomas, 75% of squamous.

The normal lung sample lay at least 3 cm, and maximally far, from the tumour. The table came from immunoSEQ multiplex PCR; TCRdb's copy has only in-frame clones and leaves some out. The sample has roughly 9,500 clones; 70% to 80% are singletons. This clonotype was obtained from a human donor with non-small cell lung cancer. The chain recombines TRBV28 with TRBJ2-1; 9 positions agree with TRBD2. Input material: non-adjacent lung tissue. DNA for the CDR3: TGTGCCAGCAGTCCTCCAACGGGGGTGGCGGGAGGGCGTTACAATGAGCAGTTCTTC. This encodes CASSPPTGVAGGRYNEQFF.